This is a list of T cell receptor beta chains from one sample in a study of blood T cell repertoires in COVID-19. The method was immunoSEQ multiplex PCR; TCRdb's version includes in-frame clones alone and lacks a portion of them. The sample has around 240,000 clones, more than 75% seen once. Sequences were obtained from peripheral blood. The source of these receptors is a woman in her 30s who had recovered from COVID-19. Each CDR3 is given with its conserved first and last residue. Fields, in order: V gene, D gene, clone size, CDR3 protein. A D gene is named only where the DNA matches it firmly. Only some rows state a clone size, as once, few, many or a class for expanded clones.

v_gene: TRBV6-5; d_gene: NA; abundance: NA; CDR3aa: CASSSYEKLFF
v_gene: TRBV25-1; d_gene: NA; abundance: NA; CDR3aa: CASSELPGRGMNTEAFF
v_gene: TRBV11-2; d_gene: NA; abundance: NA; CDR3aa: CASSLVAGHGPLDNSPLHF
v_gene: TRBV6-5; d_gene: TRBD2; abundance: NA; CDR3aa: CASSARTSSTGELFF
v_gene: TRBV7-2; d_gene: TRBD2; abundance: NA; CDR3aa: CASSLSAGDYEQYF
v_gene: TRBV7-9; d_gene: TRBD2; abundance: NA; CDR3aa: CASSPSEASGGWNTQYF
v_gene: TRBV6-5; d_gene: TRBD1; abundance: NA; CDR3aa: CASTYRTGLTEAFF
v_gene: TRBV2; d_gene: TRBD1; abundance: NA; CDR3aa: CASSGGGRNQPQHF
v_gene: TRBV6-5; d_gene: TRBD1; abundance: NA; CDR3aa: CASSSDRDGYQPQHF
v_gene: TRBV30; d_gene: NA; abundance: once; CDR3aa: CAWEPPVGRGSAGELFF
v_gene: TRBV7-9; d_gene: NA; abundance: NA; CDR3aa: CASSPRSKGPGEQYF
v_gene: TRBV18; d_gene: NA; abundance: NA; CDR3aa: CASTSLTAGSYNEQFF
v_gene: TRBV10-3; d_gene: TRBD1; abundance: NA; CDR3aa: CAISELFDRGSSPLHF
v_gene: TRBV3-1/TRBV3-2; d_gene: NA; abundance: NA; CDR3aa: CASSQGVAGNTIYF
v_gene: TRBV3-1/TRBV3-2; d_gene: NA; abundance: NA; CDR3aa: CASSQGGGRGQPQHF
v_gene: TRBV5-6; d_gene: NA; abundance: NA; CDR3aa: CASSLAGSTDTQYF
v_gene: TRBV30; d_gene: NA; abundance: NA; CDR3aa: CACYGLGFNYGYTF
v_gene: TRBV7-6; d_gene: NA; abundance: NA; CDR3aa: CASSLATEYNSPLHF
v_gene: TRBV3-1/TRBV3-2; d_gene: TRBD1; abundance: NA; CDR3aa: CASSQTGQGLETQYF
v_gene: TRBV19; d_gene: NA; abundance: NA; CDR3aa: CASSIDGGPNQPQHF
v_gene: TRBV14; d_gene: NA; abundance: NA; CDR3aa: CASSQGPRAGLTTHEQFF
v_gene: TRBV7-2; d_gene: TRBD1; abundance: NA; CDR3aa: CASSLVWDRETQYF
v_gene: TRBV15; d_gene: NA; abundance: NA; CDR3aa: CATSRGGLNTEAFF
v_gene: TRBV5-4; d_gene: NA; abundance: NA; CDR3aa: CASSPESGVGGELFF
v_gene: TRBV19; d_gene: TRBD2; abundance: once; CDR3aa: CASSGAASGGYEQYF
v_gene: TRBV5-1; d_gene: TRBD1; abundance: NA; CDR3aa: CASSGTGVGTEAFF
v_gene: TRBV27; d_gene: TRBD1; abundance: once; CDR3aa: CASSPLTGSRYEQYF
v_gene: TRBV6-5; d_gene: NA; abundance: NA; CDR3aa: CASSYGQGQNSPLHF
v_gene: TRBV19; d_gene: NA; abundance: NA; CDR3aa: CASSPSWGVGTEAFF
v_gene: TRBV5-1; d_gene: TRBD1; abundance: NA; CDR3aa: CASSTYRGGNTGELFF
v_gene: TRBV15; d_gene: TRBD1; abundance: once; CDR3aa: CATSMKTGDTDTQYF
v_gene: TRBV9; d_gene: NA; abundance: few; CDR3aa: CASSVGARGRSPLHF
v_gene: TRBV10-3; d_gene: NA; abundance: NA; CDR3aa: CAISETQGSEQYF
v_gene: TRBV7-3; d_gene: NA; abundance: NA; CDR3aa: CASSLRRGPQETQYF
v_gene: TRBV2; d_gene: NA; abundance: NA; CDR3aa: CASSEVAPEQFF
v_gene: TRBV19; d_gene: NA; abundance: once; CDR3aa: CASSINAGSNTEAFF
v_gene: TRBV2; d_gene: TRBD2; abundance: NA; CDR3aa: CASSGGLAGTYEQYF
v_gene: TRBV5-1; d_gene: TRBD1; abundance: NA; CDR3aa: CASSLGADRGNYGYTF